Below, 32 T cell receptor beta chains from the same sample are listed, as sequenced in a study of cytomegalovirus exposure and HLA in healthy donors. PCR primers comprised 60 Vbeta and 13 Jbeta primers. Sequencing used immunoSEQ multiplex PCR; TCRdb keeps in-frame clones, though not all of them. The table records under 150,000 clones, roughly 76% of them present only once. The sequencing sample was made of PBMCs. These receptors were obtained from a human donor in good health.

The V and J genes are TRBV14 and TRBJ2-1; perhaps TRBD2 as D (6 bases). V gave up 4 bases and J gave up 3 bases, with 10 bases separating them. The CDR3 has 14 amino acids. Germline assignment: CDR1 SGHDN and CDR2 FVKESK. The CDR3 loop reads CASSLRDFYNEQFF. CDR3 DNA sequence: TGTGCCAGCAGCCTTCGGGACTTCTACAATGAGCAGTTCTTC.

The genes are TRBV5-6 and TRBJ1-2, with a tentative D call TRBD1 (5 bases). Germline lookup yields CDR1 SGHDT and CDR2 YYEEEE. V was clipped by 4 bases and J by 4 bases, with 26 bases between them. CDR3 length: 18 residues. DNA for the CDR3: TGTGCCAGCAGCACGTGGGGTGCGTTAGGGGCAACCGTCTATGGCTACACCTTC. It codes for CASSTWGALGATVYGYTF.

This clone was detected a few times. The rearrangement joins TRBV7-9 to TRBJ1-2; the D gene is possibly TRBD1 (6 bases). The CDR3 covers 13 residues. Germline V lookup: CDR1 SEHNR, CDR2 FQNEAQ (reference sequence). V was trimmed by 3 bases and J by 8 bases, leaving 13 bases between them. Here the CDR3 reads CASSFGETGGYTF. In DNA form, the CDR3 reads TGTGCCAGCAGCTTTGGCGAGACAGGCGGCTACACCTTC.

V and J are TRBV27 and TRBJ2-7; 7 positions match TRBD2. CDR1 and CDR2 (germline): MNHEY, SMNVEV (reference sequence). V gave up 6 bases and J gave up 4 bases; unmatched junction bases: 6. The CDR3 is 13 amino acids. As DNA, the CDR3 is TGTGCCAGCAGCTCAAGCGGGAATTACGAGCAGTACTTC. Residues: CASSSSGNYEQYF.

This clone was detected once. The rearrangement links TRBV5-6 to TRBJ2-7; TRBD2 is a possible D gene (5 bases). With 1 base removed from V and 2 bases from J, the gap between germline ends came to 10 bases. The CDR3 runs to 14 residues. The germline CDR1 and CDR2 sequences are SGHDT and YYEEEE. The CDR3 region has the DNA TGTGCCAGCAGCTTGTCACTAGTTCCCTACGAGCAGTACTTC. This sequence encodes CASSLSLVPYEQYF.

This clone has more than one count but fewer than ten. J is TRBJ2-7 and V is TRBV5-1; 10 bases agree with TRBD1. Trimming at V came to 2 bases and at J to 3 bases, leaving 8 bases not matched to a gene. This CDR3 is built from 16 residues. Looked up from germline, CDR1 is SGHRS and CDR2 is YFSETQ. The CDR3 region is CASSFFPTGGIYEQYF. CDR3 bases: TGCGCCAGCAGCTTCTTTCCGACAGGGGGCATCTACGAGCAGTACTTC.

This clone was recorded once. The J gene is TRBJ1-5, the V gene TRBV28; D gene uncertain. V shed 3 bases and J shed 3 bases, with 9 bases lying between them. This CDR3 has 14 amino acids. Germline CDR1 MDHEN, CDR2 SYDVKM. CDR3 residues: CASSFRGINQPQHF. CDR3 in DNA: TGTGCCAGCAGTTTTCGGGGAATCAATCAGCCCCAGCATTTT.

The rearrangement uses TRBV7-3 and TRBJ2-1; TRBD2 aligns across 9 bases. V lost 5 bases to trimming and J lost 2 bases; unmatched junction nucleotides: 7. This CDR3 spans 16 amino acids. Germline V CDR1 and CDR2: SGHTA, FQGTGA. The CDR3, as DNA: TGTGCCAGCAGCCTAGACGTAGCGGGGGCCTACAATGAGCAGTTCTTC. Residues: CASSLDVAGAYNEQFF.

This clone has more than one count but fewer than ten. J is TRBJ2-7 and V is TRBV7-9; perhaps TRBD2 as D (6 bases). There are 13 residues in the CDR3. Germline-derived CDR1 and CDR2 are SEHNR and FQNEAQ (reference sequence). Trimming removed 1 base from V and 12 bases from J, with 16 bases in between. In nucleotides, the CDR3 is TGTGCCAGCAGCTTAGGGGGAGGAAGAGAGATGTACTTC. Translation gives CASSLGGGREMYF.

J is TRBJ2-3 and V is TRBV4-1; D possibly corresponds to TRBD2 (5 bases). The CDR3 contains 13 residues. Trimming pared 5 bases from V and 4 bases from J, leaving 10 bases between. In germline, CDR1 is MGHRA, CDR2 YSYEKL. The CDR3 bases are TGCGCCAGCAGCGGGGAGTGGTCAGATACGCAGTATTTT. This codes for CASSGEWSDTQYF.

Points on this clone: At one end the junction does not follow the germline gene, possibly because of a read error. The J gene is TRBJ1-2, the V gene TRBV30; perhaps TRBD1 as D (6 bases). The CDR3 loop spans 10 amino acids. Germline V gives CDR1 GTSNPN, CDR2 SVGIG (reference sequence). CDR3: CAWFRQGHHF. The DNA for the CDR3 is TGTGCCTGGTTCCGCCAGGGGCACCACTTC.

This chain links TRBV5-8 with TRBJ1-4, with a tentative D call TRBD1 (5 bases). The V gene's germline CDR1 is SGHTS and CDR2 YDEGEE. The CDR3 covers 13 residues. The V end was cut by 4 bases, the J end by 8 bases, with 12 bases between. CDR3 nucleotides: TGTGCCAGCAGCCCTCCGGAGGGGGAAAAACTGTTTTTT. This sequence encodes CASSPPEGEKLFF.

This clone was counted a single time. The J gene is TRBJ1-3, the V gene TRBV4-1; D is unresolved. The CDR3 is made up of 15 amino acids. V was trimmed by 1 base and J by 0 bases, leaving 7 bases between them. Germline-derived CDR1 and CDR2 are MGHRA and YSYEKL. DNA of the CDR3: TGCGCCAGCAGCCAAGTGCGGATCTCTGGAAACACCATATATTTT. This codes for CASSQVRISGNTIYF.

This chain links TRBV5-6 with TRBJ2-5; D is uncertain. V dropped 0 bases and J dropped 5 bases, with 14 bases sitting between them. The CDR3 has 15 amino acids. CDR1 is SGHDT and CDR2 is YYEEEE in the germline V gene. The CDR3 DNA is TGTGCCAGCAGCTTGGTGAGTCTCTCGGGTGAGACCCAGTACTTC. Translated, it gives CASSLVSLSGETQYF. Using reference TRBV5-6 and TRBJ2-5 for the parts outside the CDR3, the full variable domain is DAGVTQSPTHLIKTRGQQVTLRCSPKSGHDTVSWYQQALGQGPQFIFQYYEEEERQRGNFPDRFSGHQFPNYSSELNVNALLLGDSALYLCASSLVSLSGETQYFGPGTRLLVL.

The chain has TRBV21-1 and TRBJ1-2; the listed D gene, TRBD1, was not tested against the DNA. TRBV21-1 is given as a pseudogene. This CDR3 region has 15 residues. Here the CDR3 DNA reads TGTGCCAGCAGCATTCGGGACAGGGGAGGGTATGGCTACACCTTC. Amino acid sequence: CASSIRDRGGYGYTF.

This rearrangement joins TRBV7-3 to TRBJ2-5, with TRBD1 as a possible D gene (5 bases). Germline CDR1 is SGHTA and CDR2 is FQGTGA. Deletions cut 5 bases from V and 2 bases from J, with 12 bases between. The CDR3 runs to 14 residues. CDR3 DNA: TGTGCCAGCAGCCCCCCAGGGAAACAAGAGACCCAGTACTTC. Translated: CASSPPGKQETQYF.

The J gene is TRBJ2-3, the V gene TRBV10-2; TRBD2 agrees at 10 bases. Germline lookup yields CDR1 WSHSY and CDR2 SAAADI. This CDR3 has 14 amino acids. Trimming took 11 bases from V and 3 from J; bases not matched to a gene: 8. The DNA for the CDR3 is TGCGCCCTAAAGCGGGAGGGAAGTACAGATACGCAGTATTTT. Translated, it gives CALKREGSTDTQYF.

J is TRBJ1-1 and V is TRBV5-6; 10 positions match TRBD1. Germline trimming cut 2 bases from V and 5 bases from J; bases unmatched to any gene: 6. Looked up from germline, CDR1 is SGHDT and CDR2 is YYEEEE. The CDR3 extends over 15 amino acids. CDR3 coding DNA: TGTGCCAGCAGCTTATTCGGGACAGGGGAAACTGAAGCTTTCTTT. It is translated as CASSLFGTGETEAFF.

In its sample, this clone was seen once. This rearrangement joins TRBV7-2 to TRBJ2-7; 12 bases are shared with TRBD2. The V gene end was trimmed by 3 bases and the J gene end by 7 bases; junction bases not matched to a gene: 1. This CDR3 is built from 13 residues. CDR1 SGHTA and CDR2 FQGNSA come from the germline V gene. The CDR3 nucleotides read TGTGCCAGCAGCTTTGGACTAGCGGGAGAGCAGTACTTC. Translated, it gives CASSFGLAGEQYF.

The J gene is TRBJ2-7, the V gene TRBV2; 12 positions match TRBD2. This CDR3 has 15 amino acids. V shed 6 bases, J shed 4 bases, and the junction held 7 bases outside the gene matches. In germline, CDR1 is SNHLY, CDR2 FYNNEI. In DNA form, the CDR3 reads TGTGCCAGCAGAGCAACTAGCGGGAGGAGATACGAGCAGTACTTC. Amino acid sequence: CASRATSGRRYEQYF.

This clone was recorded a few times. The chain links TRBV5-4 to TRBJ1-6, with D unresolved. The CDR3 has 14 amino acids. Germline CDR1 and CDR2: SGHNT and YYREEE (reference sequence). V shed 9 bases and J shed 0 bases, with 10 bases lying between them. CDR3 in amino acids: CATKVSSYNSPLHF. The CDR3 DNA sequence: TGTGCCACAAAAGTGAGCTCCTATAATTCACCCCTCCACTTT. Full variable domain (rest looked up from reference TRBV5-4 and TRBJ1-6): ETGVTQSPTHLIKTRGQQVTLRCSSQSGHNTVSWYQQALGQGPQFIFQYYREEENGRGNFPPRFSGLQFPNYSSELNVNALELDDSALYLCATKVSSYNSPLHFGNGTRLTVT.

This clone was detected once. The chain couples TRBV10-2 to TRBJ2-2; 10 bases are a match to TRBD1. In germline, CDR1 is WSHSY, CDR2 SAAADI. The CDR3 covers 16 residues. With V trimmed by 3 bases and J by 3 bases, 4 bases remained unmatched. The CDR3 nucleotides read TGCGCCAGCAGTGACCCCGGGACAGGGGACACCGGGGAGCTGTTTTTT. Amino acid sequence: CASSDPGTGDTGELFF.

This chain links TRBV19 with TRBJ2-2; D might be TRBD2 (7 bases). The germline V gene has CDR1 LNHDA and CDR2 SQIVND (reference sequence). Trimming took off 9 bases at V and 5 bases at J, with 13 bases between the two ends. The CDR3 runs to 13 residues. CDR3 in DNA: TGTGCCAGCCGGGGGGCCTCAACCGGGGAGCTGTTTTTT. Its protein is CASRGASTGELFF.

The chain has TRBV15 and TRBJ2-3; tentatively, D is TRBD2 (6 bases). The germline CDR1 and CDR2 sequences are LNHNV and YYDKDF (reference sequence). The CDR3 is made up of 14 amino acids. Deletions cut 0 bases from V and 6 bases from J, with 10 bases between. Here the CDR3 reads CATSRDDREDTQYF. DNA for the CDR3: TGTGCCACCAGCAGAGATGATCGGGAGGATACGCAGTATTTT.

Comment on this clone: One end of the junction does not line up with germline, which may come from a read error. The sample contains more than one DNA sequence encoding this CDR3. The chain uses TRBV6-1 and TRBJ1-5; TRBD1 agrees at 11 bases. The CDR3 contains 15 residues. Germline lookup yields CDR1 MNHNS and CDR2 SASEGT. The CDR3 loop reads CASSRGQGAPQPQHF. CDR3 sequence (DNA): TGTGCCAGCAGCCGAGGACAGGGGGCGCCTCAGCCCCAGCACTTT.

The CDR3 protein is CASSVGTDLNEKLFF. Here the CDR3 DNA reads TGTGCCAGCAGCGTAGGGACAGACCTTAATGAAAAACTGTTTTTT. The V gene is TRBV9, the J gene TRBJ1-4, with D tentatively TRBD1 (6 bases). CDR1 is SGDLS, CDR2 YYNGEE, per germline. V was trimmed by 0 bases and J by 4 bases, leaving 10 bases between them. The CDR3 is 15 amino acids.

The rearrangement uses TRBV5-6 and TRBJ2-2; 7 positions match TRBD1. J gave up 3 bases and V 4 bases, and 9 bases lay outside the gene matches. The V gene's germline CDR1 is SGHDT and CDR2 YYEEEE. This CDR3 region has 16 residues. The CDR3 DNA sequence: TGTGCCAGCAGCGAAACAGGGGCGCAATACACCGGGGAGCTGTTTTTT. Amino acids: CASSETGAQYTGELFF.

This chain links TRBV9 with TRBJ1-2, with D unclear. With 0 bases removed from V and 2 bases from J, the gap between germline ends came to 5 bases. The CDR3 has 13 amino acids. Germline V lookup: CDR1 SGDLS, CDR2 YYNGEE. This chain's CDR3 is CASSVERNYGYTF. The CDR3 nucleotides are TGTGCCAGCAGCGTAGAACGGAACTATGGCTACACCTTC.

The rearrangement uses TRBV6-6 and TRBJ1-2, with D tentatively TRBD1 (6 bases). This CDR3 is 15 amino acids long. The germline V gene encodes CDR1 MNHNY and CDR2 SVGAGI (reference sequence). V lost 6 bases and J lost 2, with 16 bases in between. The chain's CDR3 is CASSNTGTRNYGYTF. As DNA, the CDR3 is TGTGCCAGCAGCAACACAGGGACGAGAAACTATGGCTACACCTTC.

In regard to this clone: At one end the junction does not follow the germline gene, possibly because of a read error. The rearrangement joins TRBV4-2 to TRBJ1-6; D is ambiguous. Germline CDR1 LGHNA, CDR2 YNFKEQ. The CDR3 is made up of 17 amino acids. The CDR3 DNA is TGTGCCAGCAGCCACTATGAGGCAGTTCGGGATAATCCACCCCTCCACTTT. This translates into CASSHYEAVRDNPPLHF.

This clone came up a few times. The chain links TRBV29-1 to TRBJ1-4; no definite D call. Germline V lookup: CDR1 SQVTM, CDR2 ANQGSEA. The CDR3 is 12 residues long. Trimming pared 2 bases from V and 8 bases from J, leaving 9 bases between. CDR3 loop: CSVELDGEKLFF. CDR3 DNA sequence: TGCAGCGTTGAACTCGACGGGGAAAAACTGTTTTTT.

The chain's CDR3 is CASSQDLASGGFRFF. The CDR3 region has the DNA TGTGCCAGCAGCCAAGATCTGGCTAGCGGGGGATTTCGATTCTTC. V usage is TRBV4-2 and J usage is TRBJ2-1; 10 nucleotides agree with TRBD2. Trimming cost V 0 bases and J 16 bases; bases outside gene matches: 12. Germline-derived CDR1 and CDR2 are LGHNA and YNFKEQ. This CDR3 is built from 15 residues.